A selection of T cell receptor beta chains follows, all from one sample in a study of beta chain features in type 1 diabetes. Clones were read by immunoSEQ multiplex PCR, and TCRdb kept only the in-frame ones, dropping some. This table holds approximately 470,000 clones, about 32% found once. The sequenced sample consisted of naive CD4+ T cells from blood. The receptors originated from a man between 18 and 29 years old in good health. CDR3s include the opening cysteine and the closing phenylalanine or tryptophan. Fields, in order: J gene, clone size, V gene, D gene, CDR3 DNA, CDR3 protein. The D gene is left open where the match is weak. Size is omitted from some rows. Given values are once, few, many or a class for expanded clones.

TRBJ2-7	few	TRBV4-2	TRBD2	TGTGCCAGCAGCCAAGACCTAGCGGGAGGGCCCGACGAGCAGTACTTC	CASSQDLAGGPDEQYF
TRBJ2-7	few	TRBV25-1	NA	TGTGCCAGCAGAGACAGTGGGACGAAATACGAGCAGTACTTC	CASRDSGTKYEQYF
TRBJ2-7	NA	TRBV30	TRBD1	TGTGCCTGGAGTGCAGACAGGGGATACGAGCAGTACTTC	CAWSADRGYEQYF
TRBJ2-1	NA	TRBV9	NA	TGTGCCAGCAGCGTAGCGGGGTTGAATGAGCAGTTCTTC	CASSVAGLNEQFF
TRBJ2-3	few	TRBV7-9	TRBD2	TGTGCCAGCCTACGGGGACTAGCGGCTAGCACAGATACGCAGTATTTT	CASLRGLAASTDTQYF
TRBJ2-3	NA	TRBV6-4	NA	TGTGCCAGCAGTGACGGACAGAGCACAGATACGCAGTATTTT	CASSDGQSTDTQYF
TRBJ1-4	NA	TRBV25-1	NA	TGTGCCACCGCCCGGGACGACGGGAGTGAAAAACTGTTTTTT	CATARDDGSEKLFF
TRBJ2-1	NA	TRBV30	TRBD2	TGTGCCTGGAGTGTATTTAGACTAGCGGGAGGGCCACGTGAGCAGTTCTTC	CAWSVFRLAGGPREQFF
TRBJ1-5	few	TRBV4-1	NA	TGCGCCAGCAGCCCCGACAGGATTTATCAGCCCCAGCATTTT	CASSPDRIYQPQHF
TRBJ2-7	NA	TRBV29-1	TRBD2	TGCAGCGTTGTCCGAGCGGGAGTTTACGAGCAGTACTTC	CSVVRAGVYEQYF
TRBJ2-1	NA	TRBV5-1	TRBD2	TGCGCCAGCAGCTTCGGTCTAGCGGGAGGCCTTTACAATGAGCAGTTCTTC	CASSFGLAGGLYNEQFF
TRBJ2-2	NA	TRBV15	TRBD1	TGTGCCACCAGCACCAAAGCCAGGGGGCTGCTCTCCGGGGAGCTGTTTTTT	CATSTKARGLLSGELFF
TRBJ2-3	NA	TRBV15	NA	TGTGCCACCAGCAGAAGCGGGCTAGCAGGGACTACAGATACGCAGTATTTT	CATSRSGLAGTTDTQYF
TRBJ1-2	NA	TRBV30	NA	TGTGCCTGGAGTGTACTCAGGGAGTATTTCTATGGCTACACCTTC	CAWSVLREYFYGYTF
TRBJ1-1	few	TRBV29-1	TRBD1	TGCAGCACTGAGGGGGCCATGAACACTGAAGCTTTCTTT	CSTEGAMNTEAFF
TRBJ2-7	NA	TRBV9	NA	TGTGCCAGCAGCGCCCGGGAGCTCAGCGAGCAGTACTTC	CASSARELSEQYF
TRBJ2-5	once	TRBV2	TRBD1	TGTGCCAGCAGCCCCGGACAGGAAGAGACCCAGTACTTC	CASSPGQEETQYF
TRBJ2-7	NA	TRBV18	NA	TGTGCCAGCTCACCTCCGGTCAGGACAAACGAGCAGTACTTC	CASSPPVRTNEQYF
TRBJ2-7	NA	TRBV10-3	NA	TGTGCCATCAGTGAGTCGGCAGGGAAGGACGAGCAGTACTTC	CAISESAGKDEQYF
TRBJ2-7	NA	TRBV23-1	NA	TGCGCCAGCAGCACCGGACAGTGGGGGTCCTACGAGCAGTACTTC	CASSTGQWGSYEQYF
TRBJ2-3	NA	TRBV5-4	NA	TGTGCCAGCAGTGACCGCCGGCGAACTAGCACAGATACGCAGTATTTT	CASSDRRRTSTDTQYF
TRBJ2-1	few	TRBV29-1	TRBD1	TGCAGCGTCGGACAGGGAAACCGAAATGAGCAGTTCTTC	CSVGQGNRNEQFF
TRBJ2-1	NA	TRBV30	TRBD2	TGTGCCTGGAGTGTACGGGGAGGGAGTATCAATGAGCAGTTCTTC	CAWSVRGGSINEQFF
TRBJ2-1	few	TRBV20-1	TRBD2	TGCAGTGCTAGACGGGGGGATGAGCAGTTCTTC	CSARRGDEQFF
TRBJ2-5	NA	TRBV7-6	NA	TGTGCCAGCAGCTTAGTTCGGAACGTAGTGGAGACCCAGTACTTC	CASSLVRNVVETQYF
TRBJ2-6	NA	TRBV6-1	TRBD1	TGTGCCCGCAGTGAAGCCCTGGGGACAGGGGGCTCTGGGGCCAACGTCCTGACTTTC	CARSEALGTGGSGANVLTF
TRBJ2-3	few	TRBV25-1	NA	TGTGCCAGCTCCAGGGAGGCTACCACCACAGATACGCAGTATTTT	CASSREATTTDTQYF
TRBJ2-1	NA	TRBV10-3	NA	TGTGCCATCAGAGCTGTGGACTCAGGGAGGAATGAGCAGTTCTTC	CAIRAVDSGRNEQFF
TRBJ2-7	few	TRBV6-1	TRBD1	TGTGCCAGCAGTGTGGACAGGGTTACCTACGAGCAGTACTTC	CASSVDRVTYEQYF
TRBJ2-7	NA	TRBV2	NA	TGTGCCAGCAGTGATTTGGGAAACGACGAGCAGTACTTC	CASSDLGNDEQYF
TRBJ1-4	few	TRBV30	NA	TGTGCCTGGAGTGTACATGGGGACGCGCATTTT	CAWSVHGDAHF
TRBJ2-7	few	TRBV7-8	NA	TGTGCCAGCAGCTTAGCGGGCGCGTTCTACGAGCAGTACTTC	CASSLAGAFYEQYF
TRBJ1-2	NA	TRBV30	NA	TGTGCCTGGAGTGTTGGGGCGGACTATGGCTACACCTTC	CAWSVGADYGYTF
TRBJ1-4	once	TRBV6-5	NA	TGTGCCAGCAGGGACGGAGCTGCTAATGAAAAACTGTTTTTT	CASRDGAANEKLFF
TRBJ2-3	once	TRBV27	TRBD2	TGTGCCAGCACTCCACGGGGGGGCTCGGGAGATACGCAGTATTTT	CASTPRGGSGDTQYF
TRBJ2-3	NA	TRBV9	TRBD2	TGTGCCAGCAGCGTAGCGGGGGGTAACACAGATACGCAGTATTTT	CASSVAGGNTDTQYF
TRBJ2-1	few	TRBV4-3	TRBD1	TGCGCCAGCAGCCAAGGGGGCCCGTCTGAAGGGGGCCTCTCCTACAATGAGCAGTTCTTC	CASSQGGPSEGGLSYNEQFF
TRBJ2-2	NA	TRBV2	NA	TGTGCCAGCAGAAACGCGAACACCGGGGAGCTGTTTTTT	CASRNANTGELFF
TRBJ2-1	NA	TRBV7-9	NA	TGTGCCAGCACCGAAATCGCCGGGACCAAATACAATGAGCAGTTCTTC	CASTEIAGTKYNEQFF
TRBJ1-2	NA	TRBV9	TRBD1	TGTGCCAGCAGCGTATCCTCCCCTAATACAGGGGCCGCGGGCTACACCTTC	CASSVSSPNTGAAGYTF
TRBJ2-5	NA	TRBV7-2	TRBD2	TGTGCCAGCAGCTTATCGACAGCGGGAATGGAAGAGACCCAGTACTTC	CASSLSTAGMEETQYF
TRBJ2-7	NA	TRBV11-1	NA	TGTGCCAGCAGCTTAGGCCCATTCGAAGAGCAGTACTTC	CASSLGPFEEQYF